This TCR beta chain stems from a study of blood T cell repertoires in COVID-19. The Seattle site enrolled patients during active infection and followed them longitudinally. Looked up from germline, CDR1 is LNHDA and CDR2 is SQIVND (reference sequence). The CDR3 is 15 residues long. The V end was cut by 5 bases, the J end by 4 bases, with 17 bases between. Methods used by the authors: Estimation of nucleated cell counts relied on the amplification of reference gene primers. The table came from immunoSEQ multiplex PCR; TCRdb's copy has only in-frame clones and leaves some out. V and J calls and clone size come straight from that table; D and trimming were deduced from the DNA. The top ten clones hold 2% to 2.5% of a sample with over 250,000 clones, more than 85% of them seen once.

The origin of this receptor is a woman aged 30 to 39 with COVID-19, enrolled during active disease. The chain recombines TRBV19 with TRBJ1-2; D might be TRBD1 (5 bases). Sequencing input: peripheral blood. The CDR3 sequence: CASSEQVASVYGYTF. Written as DNA, the CDR3 is TGTGCCAGTAGTGAACAGGTTGCATCAGTCTATGGCTACACCTTC.